This TCR beta chain derives from a study of cytomegalovirus exposure and HLA in healthy donors. Study overall: Of all 400 or so donors who were genotyped, about 84% belonged to the Caucasian-associated ancestry cluster. Study findings and constraints: About 87% or about 30% of the time was how often most TCR beta V segments were productive, according to an earlier analysis. What TCR beta sequences reportedly achieved was accurate prediction of HLA-A and HLA-B alleles in most subjects. Specific recognition of CMV antigens was confirmed in vitro for a few chains (all CMV-associated).

Germline CDR1 MGHRA, CDR2 YSYEKL. This CDR3 has 15 residues. V lost 3 bases and J 0 bases, leaving 11 bases between the germline ends. As for this clone: Its specificity is unknown.

A multiplex PCR was run with 60 Vbeta primers and 13 Jbeta primers. TCRdb's copy holds only in-frame clones and misses some; the assay was immunoSEQ multiplex PCR. Here the sample spans 100,000 to 150,000 clones, about 82% being singletons. The chain employs TRBV4-1 and TRBJ1-2; possibly TRBD1 for D (6 bases). The origin of this receptor is a man aged 50 to 59 in good health and CMV-seronegative. The sequencing sample was made of PBMCs. The CDR3 nucleotides are TGCGCCAGCAGCCACGGACAGCACTCTAACTATGGCTACACCTTC. This codes for CASSHGQHSNYGYTF.